This T cell receptor (beta chain) was recorded in a study of blood T cell repertoires in COVID-19 (dated by TCRdb to about 2020). Background on the whole study: The collaborator samples originated in the United States, Italy and Spain and spanned the acute and convalescent phases of COVID-19. The material from the prospective study consisted of cDNA or gDNA derived from T cells, B-cell-depleted T cells, or PBMCs. Deeply sampled blood TCRbeta repertoires from subjects exposed to, actively infected with, or recovered from COVID-19 were included in the dataset. A freely available public database, intended as a resource for researchers studying the immune response to SARS-CoV-2, is where the repertoires were released. The samples were drawn from the first 160 participants of the ongoing ImmuneRACE study and from over a thousand subjects provided by 6 global collaborators. Nearly every sample came with metadata listing a de-identified subject ID, COVID-19 status, age in years and sex. Where available, HLA class I and class II types were taken from metadata supplied by the sample provider and were not determined by assay-based typing. Study-wide findings and limitations: Clinical and demographic metadata were provided uncurated, with the amount varying by source and participant.

The collaborating institutions used their own protocols to collect whole blood in K2EDTA tubes. For TCRbeta analysis, collaborators shipped samples in one of three forms: frozen whole blood, isolated PBMCs, or DNA extracted from either of those sample types. Compared with germline, V lacks 4 bases and J lacks 8 bases; bases without a gene match: 7. The CDR3 numbers 14 residues from cysteine through phenylalanine. Of all the DNA, just the CDR3 is kept, 42 bases in frame from base 1. CDR1 is given as KGHSH and CDR2 as LQKENI, both from the germline V gene. The sample holds many counts of this clone. Its antigen is still unknown. No per-base quality is available; no much larger clone lies one base away. TCRbeta CDR3 regions were amplified from genomic DNA using the immunoSEQ Assay, a bias-controlled multiplex PCR. The authors processed their data as follows. Within the assay, amplification of reference gene primers was used to estimate how many nucleated cells each sample contained. To quantify the absolute abundance of each unique TCRbeta CDR3 rearrangement, sequence reads were collapsed and filtered. Productive Simpson clonality was computed per sample as the square root of Simpson's diversity index over productive rearrangements. Entries here come from immuneACCESS through TCRdb and include only in-frame sequences with V and J called. Some clones fail to appear in such tables; in the studies checked, an unresolved V gene covers under half of the shortfall, and the cause of the remainder is unknown. Clone size and the V and J calls come from that table; the DNA yielded D and trimming. Present in this sample are under 95,000 clones, around 88% of which were seen just once. Almost 5.5% of the sample comes from the top ten.

The chain employs TRBV18 and TRBJ1-2, and 10 junction bases match TRBD1. This TCR derives from a man in his 60s with acute or convalescent COVID-19. The sequencing sample was made of peripheral blood. The bases read TGTGCCAGCTCACGGCCGACAGGGGGCGAAGGCTACACCTTC. Its protein reads: CASSRPTGGEGYTF.